These 12 T cell receptor beta chains share one sample of origin, sequenced in a study of PD-1 blockade in classical Hodgkin lymphoma. The data were produced by immunoSEQ multiplex PCR, yet TCRdb's version contains in-frame clones alone and is incomplete. The sample records under 2,500 clones, 50% to 75% being singletons. Each and every patient relapsed after autologous stem cell transplantation, and patients got differing brentuximab vedotin exposure. The input for sequencing was peripheral blood mononuclear cells (PBMCs), taken at baseline. The receptor source for this set is a human donor with classical Hodgkin lymphoma.

This clone has only a few counts. V gene TRBV7-6 combines with J gene TRBJ1-2; D possibly corresponds to TRBD1 (5 bases). Germline V gives CDR1 SGHVS, CDR2 FNYEAQ. The CDR3 covers 13 residues. V was pared by 3 bases and J by 6 bases, with 11 bases between. The CDR3 bases are TGTGCCAGCAGCTTGGGGCAGGGAAATGGCTACACCTTC. This encodes CASSLGQGNGYTF.

The chain employs TRBV19 and TRBJ1-1; a weak D match, TRBD1 (5 bases). V lost 3 bases and J lost 6, with 11 bases in between. The V gene's germline CDR1 is LNHDA and CDR2 SQIVND (reference sequence). The CDR3 has 13 amino acids. The CDR3 nucleotides read TGTGCCAGTAGTATTAGTGGGGGATCTGAAGCTTTCTTT. This sequence encodes CASSISGGSEAFF.

A remark on this clone: This same CDR3 is encoded by further DNA sequences in the sample. The chain joins TRBV18 to TRBJ1-2; D gene uncertain. Trimming left V 0 bases short and J 4 bases short, with 9 bases between. Germline V gene data show CDR1 as KGHSH and CDR2 as LQKENI. The CDR3 runs to 14 residues. The CDR3 region is CASSPPTESYGYTF. The CDR3 DNA reads TGTGCCAGCTCACCACCGACCGAGAGCTATGGCTACACCTTC.

The chain employs TRBV27 and TRBJ2-3; a weak D match, TRBD1 (5 bases). Germline V lookup: CDR1 MNHEY, CDR2 SMNVEV (reference sequence). The CDR3 extends over 14 amino acids. Trimming pared 2 bases from V and 1 base from J, leaving 7 bases between. The CDR3 here is CASSLKQGTDTQYF. The CDR3 nucleotides read TGTGCCAGCAGTTTAAAACAGGGCACAGATACGCAGTATTTT.

The chain employs TRBV13 and TRBJ2-3, with D maybe TRBD1 (8 bases). The CDR3 runs 17 residues. V was shortened by 5 bases and J by 2 bases, with 20 bases between the two germline ends. CDR1 is PRHDT, CDR2 FYEKMQ, per germline (reference sequence). The CDR3 DNA follows: TGTGCCAGCAGCATACCTAGCGGACAGGGTCCCACAGATACGCAGTATTTT. Residues: CASSIPSGQGPTDTQYF.

The rearrangement uses TRBV2 and TRBJ2-5; 7 bases are shared with TRBD2. Trimming removed 3 bases from V and 10 bases from J; junction bases left unmatched: 2. Looked up from germline, CDR1 is SNHLY and CDR2 is FYNNEI. This CDR3 is 11 amino acids long. Written as DNA, the CDR3 is TGTGCCAGCAGTGAGGGGACTATCCAGTACTTC. Its protein product is CASSEGTIQYF.

V and J are TRBV19 and TRBJ2-5; D gene uncertain. The CDR3 length is 14 residues. The ends were cut back, 2 bases at V and 7 bases at J, with 14 bases in the middle. The germline V gene has CDR1 LNHDA and CDR2 SQIVND (reference sequence). The CDR3 protein is CASSISAGSGTQYF. The CDR3 coding sequence is TGTGCCAGTAGTATATCGGCCGGGTCGGGGACCCAGTACTTC. Full variable domain (remainder filled in from reference TRBV19 and TRBJ2-5): DGGITQSPKYLFRKEGQNVTLSCEQNLNHDAMYWYRQDPGQGLRLIYYSQIVNDFQKGDIAEGYSVSREKKESFPLTVTSAQKNPTAFYLCASSISAGSGTQYFGPGTRLLVL.

The chain uses TRBV5-1 and TRBJ2-7; D is perhaps TRBD1 (6 bases). The CDR3 has 15 amino acids. V gave up 4 bases and J gave up 3 bases, with 17 bases separating them. Germline assignment: CDR1 SGHRS and CDR2 YFSETQ. DNA of the CDR3: TGCGCCAGCAGCCCTGGCAGGGGCCTTGTCTACGAGCAGTACTTC. It translates to CASSPGRGLVYEQYF.

The chain uses TRBV27 and TRBJ2-2; 8 bases are a match to TRBD1. J was trimmed by 6 bases and V by 2 bases; bases with no gene match: 5. CDR1 is MNHEY and CDR2 is SMNVEV in the germline V gene (reference sequence). The CDR3 contains 15 residues. The DNA for the CDR3 is TGTGCCAGCAGTTTAACAGGGGGATCGGCCGGGGAGCTGTTTTTT. Encoded protein: CASSLTGGSAGELFF.

There are a few counts of this clone. The gene calls are TRBV27 and TRBJ2-1; weak D call: TRBD1 (6 bases). This CDR3 is built from 16 residues. The V gene lost 3 bases and the J gene lost 4 bases, with 16 bases spanning the gap. Germline values: CDR1 MNHEY, CDR2 SMNVEV (reference sequence). CDR3 protein: CASSFSYGTRYNEQFF. The DNA of the CDR3 is TGTGCCAGCAGTTTCTCTTATGGGACACGTTACAATGAGCAGTTCTTC.

The CDR3 spells CASSLGTFSSPLHF. CDR3 nucleotide sequence: TGTGCCAGCAGCCTCGGGACATTCTCCTCACCCCTCCACTTT. The V gene is TRBV27, the J gene TRBJ1-6, with D tentatively TRBD1 (6 bases). V was shortened by 6 bases and J by 10 bases, with 16 bases between the two germline ends. This CDR3 contains 14 residues. Germline V gene data show CDR1 as MNHEY and CDR2 as SMNVEV (reference sequence).

In its sample, this clone ranks as medium-sized (0.01 to 0.1%). The rearrangement links TRBV2 to TRBJ2-7; D is uncertain. The CDR3 consists of 10 residues. V was trimmed by 6 bases and J by 3 bases, leaving 3 bases between them. Per germline, CDR1 SNHLY and CDR2 FYNNEI. The CDR3 loop reads CASRGYEQYF. In DNA, the CDR3 is TGTGCCAGCAGGGGCTACGAGCAGTACTTC.